This TCR beta chain is from a study of OX40 agonist ivuxolimab in advanced cancers. The overall study: The patients' treatment was ivuxolimab, an agonistic anti-OX40 (CD134) antibody. The dose-escalation cohort was over 65% male, with a mean age of 60 years, ranging roughly 23 to 85. General observations from the study: On average, CD8+ T cells had more expanded clones than CD4+.

With regard to this clone: Antigen: not known.

With autoimmune disease history or systemic immunosuppression, patients were excluded. TCRdb's copy holds only in-frame clones and misses some; the assay was immunoSEQ multiplex PCR. The sample holds under 85,000 clones; 87% are singletons and the top ten take 2.5% to 3%. This TCR derives from an adult with an advanced solid tumor such as melanoma, head and neck, liver or kidney cancer. The source was CD4+ or CD8+ T cells sorted from blood, collected in a trial of the OX40 agonist ivuxolimab.

The CDR3 here is CASSPGQDQPQHF. The CDR3 DNA reads as TGTGCCAGCAGCCCAGGACAGGACCAGCCCCAGCATTTT. J is TRBJ1-5 and V is TRBV13; TRBD1 aligns across 7 bases. V shed 5 bases and J 7 bases; nucleotides not matched to a gene: 5. The CDR3 has 13 amino acids. In germline, CDR1 is PRHDT, CDR2 FYEKMQ (reference sequence).